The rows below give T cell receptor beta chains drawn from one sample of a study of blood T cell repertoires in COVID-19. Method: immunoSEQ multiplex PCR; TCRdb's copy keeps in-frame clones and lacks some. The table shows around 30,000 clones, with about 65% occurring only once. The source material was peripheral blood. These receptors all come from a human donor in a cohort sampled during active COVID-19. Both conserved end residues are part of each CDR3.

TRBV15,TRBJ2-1,CATSRLGTSGRYNEQFF
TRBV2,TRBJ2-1,CARSTNSYNEQFF
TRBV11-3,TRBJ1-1,CASSFGTGLGNTEAFF
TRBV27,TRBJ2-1,CASSLGHRDRNNEQFF
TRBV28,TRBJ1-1,CASSIQAGGVGQAFF
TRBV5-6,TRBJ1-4,CASSLYRGSTNEKLFF
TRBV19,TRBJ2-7,CASSRRLAGGHSYEQYF
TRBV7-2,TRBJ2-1,CASSLETVNEQFF
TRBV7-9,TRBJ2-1,CASSLVGSSTVQFF
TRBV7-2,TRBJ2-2,CASSLPILAGTGELFF
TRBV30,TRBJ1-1,CAWERRGEAFF
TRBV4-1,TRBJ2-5,CASSFGTGGRETQYF
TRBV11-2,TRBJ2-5,CASSYLSGMRETQYF
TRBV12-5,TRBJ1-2,CASGPDRDKAYGYTF
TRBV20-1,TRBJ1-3,CSALTGNTIYF